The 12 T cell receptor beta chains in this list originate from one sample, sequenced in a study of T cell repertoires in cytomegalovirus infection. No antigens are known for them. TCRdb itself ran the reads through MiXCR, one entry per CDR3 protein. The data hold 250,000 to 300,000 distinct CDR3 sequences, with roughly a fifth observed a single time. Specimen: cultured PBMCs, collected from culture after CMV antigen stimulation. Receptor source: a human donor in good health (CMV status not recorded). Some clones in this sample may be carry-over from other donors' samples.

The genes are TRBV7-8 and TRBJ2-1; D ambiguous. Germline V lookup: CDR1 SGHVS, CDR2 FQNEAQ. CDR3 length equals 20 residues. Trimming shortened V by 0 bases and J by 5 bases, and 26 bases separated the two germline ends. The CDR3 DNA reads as TGTGCCAGCAGCTTAGCGTTTAAACACACCGGGCTACCGCTGAACAATGAGCAGTTCTTC. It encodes CASSLAFKHTGLPLNNEQFF.

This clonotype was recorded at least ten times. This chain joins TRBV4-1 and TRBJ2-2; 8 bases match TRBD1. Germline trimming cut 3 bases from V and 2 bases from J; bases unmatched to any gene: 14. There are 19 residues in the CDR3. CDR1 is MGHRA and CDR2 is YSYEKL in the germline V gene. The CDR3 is CASSQHVGTGDYNTGELFF. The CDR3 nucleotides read TGCGCCAGCAGCCAGCACGTGGGGACAGGAGATTACAACACCGGGGAGCTGTTTTTT.

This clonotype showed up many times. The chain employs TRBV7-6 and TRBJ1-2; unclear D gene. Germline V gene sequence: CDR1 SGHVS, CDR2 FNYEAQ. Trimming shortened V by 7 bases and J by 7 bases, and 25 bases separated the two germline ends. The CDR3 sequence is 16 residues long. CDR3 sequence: CASTLTCRMSDFGYTF. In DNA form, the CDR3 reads TGTGCCAGCACCCTTACCTGCAGGATGAGCGACTTTGGCTACACCTTC.

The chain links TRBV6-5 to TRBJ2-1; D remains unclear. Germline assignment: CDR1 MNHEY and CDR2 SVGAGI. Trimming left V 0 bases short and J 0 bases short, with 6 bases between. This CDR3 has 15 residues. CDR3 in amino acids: CASSYSDSSYNEQFF. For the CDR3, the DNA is TGTGCCAGCAGTTACTCGGATAGCTCCTACAATGAGCAGTTCTTC.

The CDR3 here is CASSSHQNSPLHF. CDR3 bases: TGTGCCAGCAGCTCGCACCAGAATTCACCCCTCCACTTT. The rearrangement joins TRBV7-2 to TRBJ1-6, with D uncertain. Trimming took 4 bases from V and 7 from J, leaving 8 bases between them. The CDR3 is 13 residues long. CDR1 and CDR2 from the germline V gene are SGHTA and FQGNSA. The full variable domain, in which reference TRBV7-2 and TRBJ1-6 provide the parts outside the CDR3, is GAGVSQSPSNKVTEKGKDVELRCDPISGHTALYWYRQSLGQGLEFLIYFQGNSAPDKSGLPSDRFSAERTGGSVSTLTIQRTQQEDSAVYLCASSSHQNSPLHFGNGTRLTVT.

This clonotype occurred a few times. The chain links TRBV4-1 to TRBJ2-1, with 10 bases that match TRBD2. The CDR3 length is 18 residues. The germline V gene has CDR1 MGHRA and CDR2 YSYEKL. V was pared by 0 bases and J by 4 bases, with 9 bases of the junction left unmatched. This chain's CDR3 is CASSQELAGPLYYNEQFF. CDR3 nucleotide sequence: TGCGCCAGCAGCCAAGAACTAGCGGGACCACTCTATTACAATGAGCAGTTCTTC.

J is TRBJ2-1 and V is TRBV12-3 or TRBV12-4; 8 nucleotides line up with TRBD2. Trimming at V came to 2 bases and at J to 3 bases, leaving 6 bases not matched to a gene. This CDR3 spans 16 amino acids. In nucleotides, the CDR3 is TGTGCCAGCAGTTTACCCTCTAGCGGGTTCTACAATGAGCAGTTCTTC. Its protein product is CASSLPSSGFYNEQFF.

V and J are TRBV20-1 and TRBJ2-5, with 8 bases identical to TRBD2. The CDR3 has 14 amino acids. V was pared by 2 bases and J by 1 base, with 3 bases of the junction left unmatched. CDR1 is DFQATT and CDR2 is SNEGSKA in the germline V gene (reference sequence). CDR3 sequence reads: CSARPSGRQETQYF. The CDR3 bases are TGCAGTGCTAGACCTAGCGGGCGCCAAGAGACCCAGTACTTC.

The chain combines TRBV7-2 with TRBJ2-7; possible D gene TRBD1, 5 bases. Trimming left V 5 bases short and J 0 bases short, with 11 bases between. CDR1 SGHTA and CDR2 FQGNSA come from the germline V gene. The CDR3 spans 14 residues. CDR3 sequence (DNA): TGTGCCAGCAGCGCCGGACAAAGCTCCTACGAGCAGTACTTC. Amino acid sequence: CASSAGQSSYEQYF. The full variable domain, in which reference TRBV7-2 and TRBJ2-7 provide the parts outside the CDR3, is GAGVSQSPSNKVTEKGKDVELRCDPISGHTALYWYRQSLGQGLEFLIYFQGNSAPDKSGLPSDRFSAERTGGSVSTLTIQRTQQEDSAVYLCASSAGQSSYEQYFGPGTRLTVT.

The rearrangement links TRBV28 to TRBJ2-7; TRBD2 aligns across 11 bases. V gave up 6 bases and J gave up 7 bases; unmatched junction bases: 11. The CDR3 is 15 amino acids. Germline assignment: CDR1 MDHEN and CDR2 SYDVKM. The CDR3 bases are TGTGCCAGCAGCCTGATAGCGGGAGGGCCAAGGGAGCAGTACGTC. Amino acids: CASSLIAGGPREQYV.

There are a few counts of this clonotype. CDR3 nucleotides: TGTGCCAGCAGCTTAATGCACAAAATGAACACTGAAGCTTTCTTT. Translation: CASSLMHKMNTEAFF. The V and J genes are TRBV7-2 and TRBJ1-1, with no clear D. Per germline, CDR1 SGHTA and CDR2 FQGNSA. V lost 2 bases and J 0 bases, leaving 10 bases between the germline ends. The CDR3 covers 15 residues.

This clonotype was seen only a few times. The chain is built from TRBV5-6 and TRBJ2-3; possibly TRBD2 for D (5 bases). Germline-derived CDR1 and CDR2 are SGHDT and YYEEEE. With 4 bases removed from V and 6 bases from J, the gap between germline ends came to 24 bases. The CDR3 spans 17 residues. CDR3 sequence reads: CASSQPGQVFRRDTQYF. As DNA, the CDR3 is TGTGCCAGCAGCCAACCCGGGCAGGTCTTTCGGAGGGATACGCAGTATTTT.